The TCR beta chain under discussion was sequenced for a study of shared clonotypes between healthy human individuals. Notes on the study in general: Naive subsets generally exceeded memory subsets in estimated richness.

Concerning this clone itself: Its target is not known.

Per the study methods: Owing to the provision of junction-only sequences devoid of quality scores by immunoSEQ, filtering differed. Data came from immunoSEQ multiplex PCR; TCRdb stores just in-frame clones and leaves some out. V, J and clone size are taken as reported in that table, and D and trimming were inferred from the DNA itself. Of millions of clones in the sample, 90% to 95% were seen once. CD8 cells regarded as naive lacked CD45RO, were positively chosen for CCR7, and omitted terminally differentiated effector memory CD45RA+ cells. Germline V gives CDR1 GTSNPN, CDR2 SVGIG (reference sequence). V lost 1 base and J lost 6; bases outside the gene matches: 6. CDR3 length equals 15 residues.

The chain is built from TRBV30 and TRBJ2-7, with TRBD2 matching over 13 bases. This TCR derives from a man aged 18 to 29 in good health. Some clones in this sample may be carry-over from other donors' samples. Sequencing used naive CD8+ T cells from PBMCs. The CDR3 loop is CAWSELAGGPGEQYF. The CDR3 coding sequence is TGTGCCTGGAGTGAACTAGCGGGAGGGCCGGGCGAGCAGTACTTC. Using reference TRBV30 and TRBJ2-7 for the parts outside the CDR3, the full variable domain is SQTIHQWPATLVQPVGSPLSLECTVEGTSNPNLYWYRQAAGRGLQLLFYSVGIGQISSEVPQNLSASRPQDRQFILSSKKLLLSDSGFYLCAWSELAGGPGEQYFGPGTRLTVT.